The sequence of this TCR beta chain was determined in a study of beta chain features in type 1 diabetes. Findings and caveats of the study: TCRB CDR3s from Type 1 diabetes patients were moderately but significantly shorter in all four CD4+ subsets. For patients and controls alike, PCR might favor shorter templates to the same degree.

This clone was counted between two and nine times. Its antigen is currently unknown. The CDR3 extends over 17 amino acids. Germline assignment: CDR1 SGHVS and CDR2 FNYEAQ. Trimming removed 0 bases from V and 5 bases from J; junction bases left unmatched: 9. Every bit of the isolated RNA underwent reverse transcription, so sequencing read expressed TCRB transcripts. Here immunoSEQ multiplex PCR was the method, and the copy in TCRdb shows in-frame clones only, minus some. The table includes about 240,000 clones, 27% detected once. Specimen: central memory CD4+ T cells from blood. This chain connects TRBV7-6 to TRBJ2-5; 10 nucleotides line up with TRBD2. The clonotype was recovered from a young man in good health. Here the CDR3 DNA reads TGTGCCAGCAGCTTAGCCCCTAGCGGGGGCCTGGGGGAGACCCAGTACTTC. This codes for CASSLAPSGGLGETQYF. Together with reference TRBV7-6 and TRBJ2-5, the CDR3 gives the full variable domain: GAGVSQSPRYKVTKRGQDVALRCDPISGHVSLYWYRQALGQGPEFLTYFNYEAQQDKSGLPNDRFSAERPEGSISTLTIQRTEQRDSAMYRCASSLAPSGGLGETQYFGPGTRLLVL.